The TCR beta chain under discussion was sequenced for a study of blood T cell repertoires in COVID-19. For the study at large: PBMCs, B-cell-depleted T cells, or T cells provided the cDNA or gDNA that made up the material.

Measured with immunoSEQ multiplex PCR; TCRdb has only the in-frame clones, and not every one. The sample lists 60,000 to 85,000 clones, approximately 80% seen once, with around 43% in the top ten. The CDR3 totals 16 residues. Germline V gene sequence: CDR1 MNHNS, CDR2 SASEGT. V lost 2 bases to trimming and J lost 8 bases, with 19 bases between them. The chain is built from TRBV6-1 and TRBJ1-3; weak D call: TRBD1 (5 bases). Material: peripheral blood. This receptor was taken from an elderly man with acute or convalescent COVID-19. The CDR3 protein is CASSEIKGARGDTIYF. CDR3 sequence (DNA): TGTGCCAGCAGTGAAATTAAAGGGGCCCGGGGGGACACCATATATTTT.